Sequencing of this T cell receptor beta chain was carried out in a study of T cells in Graves' hyperthyroidism and ophthalmopathy. The junction had 4 bases not matched to a gene; V was cut back by 4 bases and J by 4 bases. Per the germline V gene, CDR1 is LNHNV and CDR2 is YYDKDF (reference sequence). The CDR3 has 14 amino acids. RNA transcripts served as the template for amplifying TCR beta CDR3 regions. TCR CDR3 regions were first amplified by RT-PCR with HTBI primers. From the multiplex PCR reads, TCRdb called clonotypes with MiXCR, one entry per CDR3 protein. The table lists over 90,000 distinct CDR3 sequences, roughly 44% of them singletons. Many counts were recorded for this clonotype.

Specimen: blood. The TCR comes from a man aged 40-49 years with Graves' hyperthyroidism. The J gene is TRBJ2-5, the V gene TRBV15; 9 bases line up with TRBD1. The CDR3 spells CATSTTGQGETQYF. Here the CDR3 DNA reads TGTGCCACCAGCACCACGGGACAGGGAGAGACCCAGTACTTC.